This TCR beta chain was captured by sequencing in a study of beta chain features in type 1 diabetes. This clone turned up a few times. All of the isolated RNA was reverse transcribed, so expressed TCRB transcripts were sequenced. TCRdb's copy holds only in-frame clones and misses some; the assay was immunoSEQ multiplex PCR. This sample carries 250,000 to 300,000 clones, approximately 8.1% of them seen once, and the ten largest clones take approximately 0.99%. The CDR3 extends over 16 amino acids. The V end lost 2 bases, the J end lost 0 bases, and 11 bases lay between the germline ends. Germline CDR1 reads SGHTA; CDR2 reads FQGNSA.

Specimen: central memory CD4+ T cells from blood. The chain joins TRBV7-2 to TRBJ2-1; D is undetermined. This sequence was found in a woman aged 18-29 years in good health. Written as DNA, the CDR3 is TGTGCCAGCAGCTTAAATGGAGTCCTCTCCTACAATGAGCAGTTCTTC. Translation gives CASSLNGVLSYNEQFF.